A selection of T cell receptor beta chains follows, all from one sample in a study of cytomegalovirus exposure and HLA in healthy donors. Some clones are missing from TCRdb's copy, which holds only in-frame ones; the method was immunoSEQ multiplex PCR. There are over 150,000 clones in the sample; 60% to 80% occur only once, and just under 3% lies in the top ten. The sample consisted of PBMCs. These receptors were obtained from a woman aged 30 to 39 in good health and CMV-seronegative. CDR3s include the opening cysteine and the closing phenylalanine or tryptophan. The D gene is left open where the match is weak. Only part of the rows carry a size: once, few, many, or a class if the clone is expanded.

clone size: .
D gene: .
J gene: TRBJ2-5
V gene: TRBV9
CDR3 DNA: TGTGCCAGCAGCGTAGCTGAGGGCAGGAGGGGAGAGACCCAGTACTTC
CDR3 protein: CASSVAEGRRGETQYF

clone size: .
D gene: .
J gene: TRBJ1-5
V gene: TRBV6-1
CDR3 DNA: TGTGCCAGCAGTTCCCCAATTCAGCCCCAGCATTTT
CDR3 protein: CASSSPIQPQHF

clone size: once
D gene: TRBD2
J gene: TRBJ2-1
V gene: TRBV5-1
CDR3 DNA: TGCGCCAGCAGCTTGAGCGGGAGAAACAACAATGAGCAGTTCTTC
CDR3 protein: CASSLSGRNNNEQFF

clone size: .
D gene: TRBD1
J gene: TRBJ2-7
V gene: TRBV5-4
CDR3 DNA: TGTGCCAGCAGCTACCGGGACAGAACCTACGAGCAGTACTTC
CDR3 protein: CASSYRDRTYEQYF

clone size: .
D gene: TRBD2
J gene: TRBJ2-7
V gene: TRBV6-1
CDR3 DNA: TGTGCCAGCAGTGAAGCAGGAGCGGGGGAATACGAGCAGTACTTC
CDR3 protein: CASSEAGAGEYEQYF

clone size: .
D gene: .
J gene: TRBJ1-1
V gene: TRBV15
CDR3 DNA: TGTGCCACCAGCAGAGGGACAGTTAACACTGAAGCTTTCTTT
CDR3 protein: CATSRGTVNTEAFF

clone size: .
D gene: .
J gene: TRBJ1-1
V gene: TRBV5-6
CDR3 DNA: TGTGCCAGCAGCCAGAGGCCCGCTGACCCTGAAGCTTTCTTT
CDR3 protein: CASSQRPADPEAFF

clone size: .
D gene: TRBD1
J gene: TRBJ2-1
V gene: TRBV9
CDR3 DNA: TGTGCCAGCAGCTTCACAGGGGAGAACTACAATGAGCAGTTCTTC
CDR3 protein: CASSFTGENYNEQFF

clone size: .
D gene: TRBD1
J gene: TRBJ2-7
V gene: TRBV6-1
CDR3 DNA: TGTGCCAGCAGTGGGCTTGGGACAGGCTACGAGCAGTACTTC
CDR3 protein: CASSGLGTGYEQYF

clone size: .
D gene: .
J gene: TRBJ1-1
V gene: TRBV18
CDR3 DNA: TGTGCCAGCTCATCTGGGGCGAACACTGAAGCTTTCTTT
CDR3 protein: CASSSGANTEAFF

clone size: .
D gene: TRBD1
J gene: TRBJ2-5
V gene: TRBV30
CDR3 DNA: TGTGCCTGGGGTGGACAGGGCGGGGAGACCCAGTACTTC
CDR3 protein: CAWGGQGGETQYF

clone size: .
D gene: .
J gene: TRBJ2-7
V gene: TRBV7-2
CDR3 DNA: TGTGCCAGCAGCCCCCGAAGGAGCTTGAGGTCCTACGAGCAGTACTTC
CDR3 protein: CASSPRRSLRSYEQYF

clone size: .
D gene: .
J gene: TRBJ1-5
V gene: TRBV19
CDR3 DNA: TGTGCCAGTAGTATGGGGAGGGGCAGGTTTCAGCCCCAGCATTTT
CDR3 protein: CASSMGRGRFQPQHF

clone size: .
D gene: .
J gene: TRBJ1-2
V gene: TRBV7-9
CDR3 DNA: TGTGCCAGCAGCTTAGCGGGGGGGCTCGGAGCTAACTATGGCTACACCTTC
CDR3 protein: CASSLAGGLGANYGYTF

clone size: .
D gene: .
J gene: TRBJ1-5
V gene: TRBV4-1
CDR3 DNA: TGCGCCAGCAGCCTCCGGCTTGACATGCAGCCCCAGCATTTT
CDR3 protein: CASSLRLDMQPQHF

clone size: .
D gene: .
J gene: TRBJ1-1
V gene: TRBV5-1
CDR3 DNA: TGCGCCAGCAGCCATGCACCAGGGAACACTGAAGCTTTCTTT
CDR3 protein: CASSHAPGNTEAFF

clone size: .
D gene: .
J gene: TRBJ1-5
V gene: TRBV7-2
CDR3 DNA: TGTGCCAGCAGCTTAATGGCTTACAATCAGCCCCAGCATTTT
CDR3 protein: CASSLMAYNQPQHF

clone size: .
D gene: TRBD1
J gene: TRBJ2-5
V gene: TRBV2
CDR3 DNA: TGTGCCAGCAGTGGGACAGGGGGCTTAGAGACCCAGTACTTC
CDR3 protein: CASSGTGGLETQYF

clone size: .
D gene: .
J gene: TRBJ2-3
V gene: TRBV7-9
CDR3 DNA: TGTGCCAGCAGCTTAACGACGGGAGAATCAGATACGCAGTATTTT
CDR3 protein: CASSLTTGESDTQYF

clone size: .
D gene: TRBD2
J gene: TRBJ2-7
V gene: TRBV10-2
CDR3 DNA: TGCGCCAGCAGAAAGCTAGCGGGGGGAACCTACGAGCAGTACTTC
CDR3 protein: CASRKLAGGTYEQYF

clone size: .
D gene: .
J gene: TRBJ1-5
V gene: TRBV7-2
CDR3 DNA: TGTGCCAGCAGCTTGCCCAGGGTGGGTCAGCCCCAGCATTTT
CDR3 protein: CASSLPRVGQPQHF

clone size: .
D gene: TRBD2
J gene: TRBJ2-3
V gene: TRBV7-9
CDR3 DNA: TGTGCCAGCAGCTTAGCTCAGACTAGCAGCACAGATACGCAGTATTTT
CDR3 protein: CASSLAQTSSTDTQYF

clone size: .
D gene: .
J gene: TRBJ1-3
V gene: TRBV7-8
CDR3 DNA: TGTGCCAGCAGCTTAGCCCACAGGCTCGGGGGAAACACCATATATTTT
CDR3 protein: CASSLAHRLGGNTIYF

clone size: .
D gene: TRBD1
J gene: TRBJ1-1
V gene: TRBV11-2
CDR3 DNA: TGTGCCAGCAGCTTACAAACAGGGGCAGCTTTCTTT
CDR3 protein: CASSLQTGAAFF

clone size: .
D gene: .
J gene: TRBJ2-7
V gene: TRBV18
CDR3 DNA: TGTGCCAGCTCACCACCGTCGCTCGTTTCCGGCTACGAGCAGTACTTC
CDR3 protein: CASSPPSLVSGYEQYF

clone size: .
D gene: .
J gene: TRBJ1-1
V gene: TRBV11-2
CDR3 DNA: TGTGCCAGCAGCTTAGGCATTCAGGCAGGAGGGGCTTTCTTT
CDR3 protein: CASSLGIQAGGAFF

clone size: .
D gene: .
J gene: TRBJ1-1
V gene: TRBV11-3
CDR3 DNA: TGTGCCAGCAGCTTCACCCAGGACACTGAAGCTTTCTTT
CDR3 protein: CASSFTQDTEAFF

clone size: .
D gene: .
J gene: TRBJ2-3
V gene: TRBV5-1
CDR3 DNA: TGCGCCAGCAGCCTGACTTCAGATACGCAGTATTTT
CDR3 protein: CASSLTSDTQYF

clone size: .
D gene: .
J gene: TRBJ2-5
V gene: TRBV9
CDR3 DNA: TGTGCCAGCACGTCTTCTGCCGGGGGCCAAGAGACCCAGTACTTC
CDR3 protein: CASTSSAGGQETQYF

clone size: .
D gene: .
J gene: TRBJ2-7
V gene: TRBV30
CDR3 DNA: TGTGCCTGGAACCCAGGGGTATCCTACGAGCAGTACTTC
CDR3 protein: CAWNPGVSYEQYF

clone size: .
D gene: TRBD1
J gene: TRBJ2-7
V gene: TRBV27
CDR3 DNA: TGTGCCAGTTACCGGACAGGGGGCTCCTACGAGCAGTACTTC
CDR3 protein: CASYRTGGSYEQYF

clone size: .
D gene: TRBD1
J gene: TRBJ1-3
V gene: TRBV18
CDR3 DNA: TGTGCCAGCTCACCATACAGGACAGGGTCTGGAAACACCATATATTTT
CDR3 protein: CASSPYRTGSGNTIYF

clone size: .
D gene: TRBD2
J gene: TRBJ2-1
V gene: TRBV27
CDR3 DNA: TGTGCCAGCAGTTTATCGCAGACTAGCGAGCAGTTCTTC
CDR3 protein: CASSLSQTSEQFF

clone size: few
D gene: TRBD1
J gene: TRBJ1-1
V gene: TRBV28
CDR3 DNA: TGTGTCCTCCAGGGTAACAGGGGTGGAGCTTTCTTT
CDR3 protein: CVLQGNRGGAFF

clone size: .
D gene: .
J gene: TRBJ1-4
V gene: TRBV18
CDR3 DNA: TGTGCCAGCTCACCACTTCCGTCGTACCCTAGAGAAAAACTGTTTTTT
CDR3 protein: CASSPLPSYPREKLFF

clone size: .
D gene: TRBD1
J gene: TRBJ2-6
V gene: TRBV28
CDR3 DNA: TGTGCCAGCTGGCAATCCGGGACAGGGGGCCCTGGGGCCAACGTCCTGACTTTC
CDR3 protein: CASWQSGTGGPGANVLTF

clone size: .
D gene: .
J gene: TRBJ2-2
V gene: TRBV19
CDR3 DNA: TGTGCCAGTAGTATGCTTGGATTTCGGGGAGACACCGGGGAGCTGTTTTTT
CDR3 protein: CASSMLGFRGDTGELFF

clone size: .
D gene: .
J gene: TRBJ2-5
V gene: TRBV30
CDR3 DNA: TGTGCCTGGAGTGCAGGGGTCAAAGAGACCCAGTACTTC
CDR3 protein: CAWSAGVKETQYF

clone size: .
D gene: .
J gene: TRBJ2-7
V gene: TRBV11-3
CDR3 DNA: TGTGCCAGCAGCTTAGGGCGGGACGCGTCCTACGAGCAGTACTTC
CDR3 protein: CASSLGRDASYEQYF

clone size: .
D gene: TRBD2
J gene: TRBJ2-7
V gene: TRBV5-1
CDR3 DNA: TGCGCCAGCAGCTTGGGCCTAGCGGGAGGCTACGAGCAGTACTTC
CDR3 protein: CASSLGLAGGYEQYF

clone size: .
D gene: .
J gene: TRBJ2-2
V gene: TRBV6-1
CDR3 DNA: TGTGCCAGCACCGAGGGGGCGGGATTGACCGGGGAGCTGTTTTTT
CDR3 protein: CASTEGAGLTGELFF

clone size: .
D gene: .
J gene: TRBJ1-2
V gene: TRBV6-1
CDR3 DNA: TGTGCCAGCAGTGAAGCGAGGGGGAGTGTTTATGGCTACACCTTC
CDR3 protein: CASSEARGSVYGYTF

clone size: .
D gene: .
J gene: TRBJ2-7
V gene: TRBV7-9
CDR3 DNA: TGTGCCAGCAGCGGCCCTCCCGTGGGTCCTCGGGGTTACGAGCAGTACTTC
CDR3 protein: CASSGPPVGPRGYEQYF

clone size: few
D gene: TRBD2
J gene: TRBJ2-5
V gene: TRBV7-9
CDR3 DNA: TGTGCCAGCAGCTTTGGGACTAGCGGGGGTCTAGAGACCCAGTACTTC
CDR3 protein: CASSFGTSGGLETQYF

clone size: .
D gene: TRBD2
J gene: TRBJ2-5
V gene: TRBV11-2
CDR3 DNA: TGTGCCAGCAGCCGGGGGGGGGAGACCCAGTACTTC
CDR3 protein: CASSRGGETQYF

clone size: .
D gene: .
J gene: TRBJ1-2
V gene: TRBV7-8
CDR3 DNA: TGTGCCAGCAGCTTACGTAGTCCGATCTATGGCTACACCTTC
CDR3 protein: CASSLRSPIYGYTF